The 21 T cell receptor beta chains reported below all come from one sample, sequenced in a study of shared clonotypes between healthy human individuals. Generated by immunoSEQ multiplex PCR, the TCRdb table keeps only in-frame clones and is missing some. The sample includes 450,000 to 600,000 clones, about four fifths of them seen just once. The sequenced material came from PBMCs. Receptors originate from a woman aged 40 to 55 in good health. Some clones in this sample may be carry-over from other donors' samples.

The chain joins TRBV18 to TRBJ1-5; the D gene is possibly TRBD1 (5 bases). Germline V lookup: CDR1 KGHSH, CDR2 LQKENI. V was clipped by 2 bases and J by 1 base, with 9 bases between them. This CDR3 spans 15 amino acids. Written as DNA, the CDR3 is TGTGCCAGCTCACCAATCGGGGGGAGCAATCAGCCCCAGCATTTT. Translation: CASSPIGGSNQPQHF.

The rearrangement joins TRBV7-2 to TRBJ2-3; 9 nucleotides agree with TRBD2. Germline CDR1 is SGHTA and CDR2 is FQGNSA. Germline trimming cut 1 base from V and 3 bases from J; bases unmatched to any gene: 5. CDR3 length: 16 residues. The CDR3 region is CASSLGASGNTDTQYF. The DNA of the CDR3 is TGTGCCAGCAGCTTAGGGGCTAGCGGGAATACAGATACGCAGTATTTT.

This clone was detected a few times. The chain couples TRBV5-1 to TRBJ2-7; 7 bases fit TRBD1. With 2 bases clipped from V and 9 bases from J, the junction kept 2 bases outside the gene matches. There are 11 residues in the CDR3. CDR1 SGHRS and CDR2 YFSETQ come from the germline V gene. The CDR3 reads CASSLGGRQYF. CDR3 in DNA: TGCGCCAGCAGCTTAGGGGGCCGGCAGTACTTC.

This CDR3 is CASSRDRRNTIYF. The CDR3 bases are TGTGCCAGCAGCCGGGACCGACGAAACACCATATATTTT. This chain links TRBV11-1 with TRBJ1-3, with D perhaps TRBD1 (5 bases). Trimming cost V 5 bases and J 5 bases, with 10 bases left between them. The CDR3 has 13 residues. CDR1 SGHAT and CDR2 FQDESV come from the germline V gene (reference sequence). Full variable domain (outside the CDR3, taken from reference TRBV11-1 and TRBJ1-3): EAEVAQSPRYKITEKSQAVAFWCDPISGHATLYWYRQILGQGPELLVQFQDESVVDDSQLPKDRFSAERLKGVDSTLKIQPAELGDSAMYLCASSRDRRNTIYFGEGSWLTVV.

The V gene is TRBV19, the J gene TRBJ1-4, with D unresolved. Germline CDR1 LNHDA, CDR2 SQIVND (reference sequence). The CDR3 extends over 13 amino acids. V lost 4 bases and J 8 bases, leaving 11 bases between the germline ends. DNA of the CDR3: TGTGCCAGTAGTAATCCCCCGGGGGAAAAACTGTTTTTT. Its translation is CASSNPPGEKLFF. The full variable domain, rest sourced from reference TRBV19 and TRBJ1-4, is DGGITQSPKYLFRKEGQNVTLSCEQNLNHDAMYWYRQDPGQGLRLIYYSQIVNDFQKGDIAEGYSVSREKKESFPLTVTSAQKNPTAFYLCASSNPPGEKLFFGSGTQLSVL.

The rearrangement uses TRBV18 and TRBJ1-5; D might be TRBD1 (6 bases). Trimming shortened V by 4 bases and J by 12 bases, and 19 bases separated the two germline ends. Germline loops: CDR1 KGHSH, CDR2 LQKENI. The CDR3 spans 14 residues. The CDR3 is CASSLDRGGQVQHF. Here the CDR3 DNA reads TGTGCCAGCTCACTGGACCGGGGGGGGCAAGTCCAGCATTTT.

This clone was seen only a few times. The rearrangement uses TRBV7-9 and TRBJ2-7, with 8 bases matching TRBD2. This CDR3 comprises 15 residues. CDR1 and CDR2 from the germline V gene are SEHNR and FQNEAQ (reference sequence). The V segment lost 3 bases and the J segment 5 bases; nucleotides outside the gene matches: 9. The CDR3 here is CASSFQTGTRNEQYF. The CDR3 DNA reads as TGTGCCAGCAGCTTTCAGACCGGGACTAGGAACGAGCAGTACTTC.

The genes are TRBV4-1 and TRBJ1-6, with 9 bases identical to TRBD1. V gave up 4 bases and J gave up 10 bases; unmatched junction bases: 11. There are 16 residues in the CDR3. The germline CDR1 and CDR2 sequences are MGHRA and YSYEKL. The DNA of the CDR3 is TGCGCCAGCAGCCGAGGACAGGGGATCCAGGGCTCACCCCTCCACTTT. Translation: CASSRGQGIQGSPLHF.

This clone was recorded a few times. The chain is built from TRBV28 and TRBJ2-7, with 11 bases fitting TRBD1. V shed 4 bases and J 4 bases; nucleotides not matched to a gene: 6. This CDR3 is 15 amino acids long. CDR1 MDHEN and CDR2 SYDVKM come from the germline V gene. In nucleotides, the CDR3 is TGTGCCAGCAGTTCACCGGGACAGGGGGTATACGAGCAGTACTTC. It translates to CASSSPGQGVYEQYF.

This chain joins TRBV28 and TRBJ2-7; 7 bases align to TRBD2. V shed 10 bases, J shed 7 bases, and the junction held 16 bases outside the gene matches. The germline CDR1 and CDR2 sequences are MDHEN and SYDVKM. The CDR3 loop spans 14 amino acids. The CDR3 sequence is CATFSGTTSGEQYF. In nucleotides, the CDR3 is TGTGCCACCTTCTCTGGGACTACCTCGGGGGAGCAGTACTTC.

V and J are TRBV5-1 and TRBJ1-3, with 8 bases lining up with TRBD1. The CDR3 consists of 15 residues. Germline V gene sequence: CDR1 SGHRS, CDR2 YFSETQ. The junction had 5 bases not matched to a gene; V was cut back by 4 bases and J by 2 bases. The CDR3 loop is CASSPDRAAGNTIYF. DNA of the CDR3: TGCGCCAGCAGCCCGGACAGGGCCGCTGGAAACACCATATATTTT. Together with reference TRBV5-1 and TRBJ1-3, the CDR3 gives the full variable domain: KAGVTQTPRYLIKTRGQQVTLSCSPISGHRSVSWYQQTPGQGLQFLFEYFSETQRNKGNFPGRFSGRQFSNSRSEMNVSTLELGDSALYLCASSPDRAAGNTIYFGEGSWLTVV.

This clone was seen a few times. CDR3 sequence: CASRRTSGFTDTQYF. As DNA, the CDR3 is TGTGCCAGCAGGCGGACTAGCGGGTTCACAGATACGCAGTATTTT. The chain recombines TRBV6-5 with TRBJ2-3, with TRBD2 identical over 11 bases. V shed 6 bases and J 2 bases; nucleotides not matched to a gene: 4. Germline V gene data show CDR1 as MNHEY and CDR2 as SVGAGI. The CDR3 is made up of 15 amino acids.

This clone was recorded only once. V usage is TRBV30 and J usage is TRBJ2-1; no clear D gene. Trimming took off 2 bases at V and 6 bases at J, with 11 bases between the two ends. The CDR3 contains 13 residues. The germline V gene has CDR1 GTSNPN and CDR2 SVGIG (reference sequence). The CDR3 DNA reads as TGTGCCTGGAGTCCCGGGCCTTCCAATGAGCAGTTCTTC. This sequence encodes CAWSPGPSNEQFF. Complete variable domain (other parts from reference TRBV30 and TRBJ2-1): SQTIHQWPATLVQPVGSPLSLECTVEGTSNPNLYWYRQAAGRGLQLLFYSVGIGQISSEVPQNLSASRPQDRQFILSSKKLLLSDSGFYLCAWSPGPSNEQFFGPGTRLTVL.

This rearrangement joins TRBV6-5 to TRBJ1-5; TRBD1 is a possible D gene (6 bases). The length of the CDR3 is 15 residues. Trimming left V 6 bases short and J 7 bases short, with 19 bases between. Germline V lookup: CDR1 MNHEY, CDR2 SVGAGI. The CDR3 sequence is CASRTNRESGQPQHF. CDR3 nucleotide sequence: TGTGCCAGCAGAACGAACAGGGAGAGTGGCCAGCCCCAGCATTTT.

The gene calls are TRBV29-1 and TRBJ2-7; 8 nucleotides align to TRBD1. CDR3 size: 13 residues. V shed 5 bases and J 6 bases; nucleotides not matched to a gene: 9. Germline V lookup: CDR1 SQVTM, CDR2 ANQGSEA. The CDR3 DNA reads TGCAGCGTTCTAGGACAGGGTAAAGGCGAGCAGTACTTC. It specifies CSVLGQGKGEQYF.

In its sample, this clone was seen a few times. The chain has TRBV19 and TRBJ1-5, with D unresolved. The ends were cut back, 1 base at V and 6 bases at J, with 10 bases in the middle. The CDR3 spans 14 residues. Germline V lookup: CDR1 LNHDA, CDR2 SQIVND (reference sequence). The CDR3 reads CASSIVTGPQPQHF. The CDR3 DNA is TGTGCCAGTAGTATAGTAACCGGGCCTCAGCCCCAGCATTTT.

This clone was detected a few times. DNA for the CDR3: TGTGCCAGCAGCTTTTACAGGGGGACCTACGAGCAGTACTTC. It is translated as CASSFYRGTYEQYF. V is TRBV7-9 and J is TRBJ2-7, with 8 bases fitting TRBD1. Trimming cost V 3 bases and J 2 bases; bases outside gene matches: 3. The CDR3 extends over 14 amino acids. Germline assignment: CDR1 SEHNR and CDR2 FQNEAQ (reference sequence).

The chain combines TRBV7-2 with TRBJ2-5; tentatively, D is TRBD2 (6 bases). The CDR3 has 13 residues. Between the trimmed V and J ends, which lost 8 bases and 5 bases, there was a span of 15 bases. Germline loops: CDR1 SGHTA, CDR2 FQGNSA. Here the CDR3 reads CASSQLAVETQYF. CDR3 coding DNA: TGTGCCAGCTCCCAACTAGCCGTGGAGACCCAGTACTTC.

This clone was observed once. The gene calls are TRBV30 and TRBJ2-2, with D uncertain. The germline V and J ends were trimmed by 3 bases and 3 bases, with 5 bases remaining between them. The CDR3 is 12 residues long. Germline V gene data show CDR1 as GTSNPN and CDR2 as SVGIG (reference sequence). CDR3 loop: CAWRADTGELFF. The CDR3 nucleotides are TGTGCCTGGAGGGCGGACACCGGGGAGCTGTTTTTT.

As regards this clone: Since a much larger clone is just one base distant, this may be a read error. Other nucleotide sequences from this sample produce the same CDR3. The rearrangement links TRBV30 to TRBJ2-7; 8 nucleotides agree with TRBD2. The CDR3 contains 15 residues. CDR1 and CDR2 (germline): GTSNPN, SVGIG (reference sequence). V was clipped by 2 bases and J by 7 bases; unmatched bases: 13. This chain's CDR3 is CAWSRGQGLVEEQYF. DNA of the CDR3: TGTGCCTGGAGTCGAGGGCAGGGACTAGTAGAGGAGCAGTACTTC.

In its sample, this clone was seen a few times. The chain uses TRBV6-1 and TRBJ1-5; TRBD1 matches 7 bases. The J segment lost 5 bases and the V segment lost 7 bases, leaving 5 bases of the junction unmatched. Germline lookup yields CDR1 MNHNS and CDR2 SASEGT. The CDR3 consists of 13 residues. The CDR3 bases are TGTGCCAGCACCCAGGGGGGATATCAGCCCCAGCATTTT. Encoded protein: CASTQGGYQPQHF.